What follows are 14 T cell receptor beta chains derived from one specimen sequenced in a study of cytotoxic CD8 clonotypes in ibrutinib-treated CLL. The method was immunoSEQ multiplex PCR; TCRdb's version includes in-frame clones alone and lacks a portion of them. The profile covers hundreds of thousands of clones, with roughly 74% appearing a single time and approximately 15% taken by the ten largest. Sample: PBMCs, taken after 24 months of ibrutinib treatment. These receptors all come from a human donor with chronic lymphocytic leukemia.

The chain combines TRBV5-1 with TRBJ2-1; D not certain. The V gene lost 4 bases and the J gene lost 0 bases, with 11 bases spanning the gap. Germline assignment: CDR1 SGHRS and CDR2 YFSETQ. This CDR3 spans 15 amino acids. CDR3 loop: CASSPGVLSYNEQFF. CDR3 sequence (DNA): TGCGCCAGCAGCCCCGGAGTTCTCTCCTACAATGAGCAGTTCTTC.

The rearrangement links TRBV14 to TRBJ2-5, with D unclear. This CDR3 comprises 16 residues. V dropped 4 bases and J dropped 1 base, with 16 bases sitting between them. CDR1 and CDR2 from the germline V gene are SGHDN and FVKESK. CDR3 loop: CASSLWTAERQETQYF. CDR3 in DNA: TGTGCCAGCAGCCTGTGGACGGCCGAACGCCAAGAGACCCAGTACTTC.

J is TRBJ2-1 and V is TRBV4-3, with 8 bases fitting TRBD2. V was clipped by 3 bases and J by 8 bases; unmatched bases: 3. This CDR3 has 13 residues. Germline CDR1 and CDR2: LGHNA and YSLEER. The CDR3, as DNA: TGCGCCAGCAGCCATCTAGCGGGTTATGAGCAGTTCTTC. As protein: CASSHLAGYEQFF.

The chain recombines TRBV9 with TRBJ1-2; D is unclear. CDR1 SGDLS and CDR2 YYNGEE come from the germline V gene. The V end lost 0 bases, the J end lost 4 bases, and 13 bases lay between the germline ends. The CDR3 runs 15 residues. In DNA form, the CDR3 reads TGTGCCAGCAGCGTAGGGTGGGAGGGTACCTATGGCTACACCTTC. As protein: CASSVGWEGTYGYTF.

A single count supports this clone. Here the CDR3 reads CASSYSGGSGNTIYF. Here the CDR3 DNA reads TGTGCCAGCAGTTACTCGGGGGGATCTGGAAACACCATATATTTT. V is TRBV6-5 and J is TRBJ1-3; D may be TRBD1 (5 bases). CDR3 size: 15 residues. The germline V and J ends were trimmed by 0 bases and 1 base, with 7 bases remaining between them. Germline CDR1 and CDR2: MNHEY and SVGAGI.

This clone was detected only a few times. Germline is not matched at one junction end, which may reflect a read error. The chain couples TRBV7-7 to TRBJ2-7; 8 positions match TRBD2. Germline assignment: CDR1 SSHAT and CDR2 FNYEAQ (reference sequence). The CDR3 is 14 amino acids. The CDR3 reads CASSPGLGPYEQYF. The CDR3 nucleotides read TGTGCTAGCAGCCCGGGACTAGGGCCCTACGAGCAGTACTTC. Based on the CDR3 plus reference TRBV7-7 and TRBJ2-7, the full variable domain is GAGVSQSPRYKVTKRGQDVTLRCDPISSHATLYWYQQALGQGPEFLTYFNYEAQPDKSGLPSDRFSAERPEGSISTLTIQRTEQRDSAMYRCASSPGLGPYEQYFGPGTRLTVT.

CDR3 DNA sequence: TGTGCCAGCAGCTCTCGTGGGGGATGGGCCAAAAACATTCAGTACTTC. Protein sequence: CASSSRGGWAKNIQYF. The gene calls are TRBV7-9 and TRBJ2-4, with D tentatively TRBD1 or TRBD2 (5 bases each). The CDR3 extends over 16 amino acids. The V and J ends lost 4 bases and 1 base respectively, with 14 bases between them. Germline V gives CDR1 SEHNR, CDR2 FQNEAQ (reference sequence).

The chain employs TRBV29-1 and TRBJ2-5, with TRBD1 as a possible D gene (6 bases). V lost 4 bases and J 5 bases, leaving 20 bases between the germline ends. The germline CDR1 and CDR2 sequences are SQVTM and ANQGSEA. This CDR3 contains 15 residues. The CDR3 protein is CSVVSQGTLVETQYF. In DNA, the CDR3 is TGCAGCGTTGTTTCGCAGGGGACCCTCGTGGAGACCCAGTACTTC.

The rearrangement links TRBV6-5 to TRBJ1-5; D call uncertain. Germline assignment: CDR1 MNHEY and CDR2 SVGAGI. The CDR3 is 13 amino acids. The V end lost 0 bases, the J end lost 5 bases, and 5 bases lay between the germline ends. The CDR3 DNA follows: TGTGCCAGCAGTTACTCGTTCTATCAGCCCCAGCATTTT. This gives the protein CASSYSFYQPQHF.

This clone appeared once. The rearrangement links TRBV19 to TRBJ2-7; possibly TRBD1 for D (6 bases). This CDR3 is built from 13 residues. Germline loops: CDR1 LNHDA, CDR2 SQIVND (reference sequence). The V gene lost 8 bases and the J gene lost 0 bases, with 11 bases spanning the gap. The CDR3 region is CASAPGVSYEQYF. CDR3 nucleotide sequence: TGTGCCAGTGCCCCAGGGGTCTCCTACGAGCAGTACTTC. Variable domain in full (rest from reference TRBV19 and TRBJ2-7): DGGITQSPKYLFRKEGQNVTLSCEQNLNHDAMYWYRQDPGQGLRLIYYSQIVNDFQKGDIAEGYSVSREKKESFPLTVTSAQKNPTAFYLCASAPGVSYEQYFGPGTRLTVT.

This rearrangement joins TRBV7-9 to TRBJ2-3, with D perhaps TRBD2 (6 bases). The CDR3 totals 14 residues. From germline, CDR1 is SEHNR and CDR2 FQNEAQ (reference sequence). The V and J ends lost 5 bases and 2 bases respectively, with 11 bases between them. This chain's CDR3 is CASSLRGFTDTQYF. The DNA for the CDR3 is TGTGCCAGCAGCCTTCGGGGGTTCACAGATACGCAGTATTTT.

The chain joins TRBV19 to TRBJ2-2, with 7 bases aligning to TRBD2. The CDR3 is made up of 16 amino acids. The junction had 5 bases not matched to a gene; V was cut back by 3 bases and J by 1 base. The V gene's germline CDR1 is LNHDA and CDR2 SQIVND (reference sequence). CDR3: CASSIGPSGNTGELFF. CDR3 nucleotide sequence: TGTGCCAGTAGTATCGGGCCTAGCGGGAACACCGGGGAGCTGTTTTTT.

V gene TRBV5-1 combines with J gene TRBJ2-7, with TRBD2 identical over 7 bases. CDR3 length: 15 residues. Trimming at V came to 0 bases and at J to 2 bases, leaving 5 bases not matched to a gene. Germline loops: CDR1 SGHRS, CDR2 YFSETQ. The CDR3 bases are TGCGCCAGCAGCTTGGCTCTAGCGGATACCTACGAGCAGTACTTC. As protein: CASSLALADTYEQYF.

The J gene is TRBJ2-7, the V gene TRBV7-6; D unresolved. Deletions cut 5 bases from V and 0 bases from J, with 11 bases between. The CDR3 runs 14 residues. Germline-derived CDR1 and CDR2 are SGHVS and FNYEAQ. The CDR3 DNA follows: TGTGCCAGCAGCCCCACAGAATCCTCCTACGAGCAGTACTTC. Protein: CASSPTESSYEQYF.